These T cell receptor beta chains were read from a single sample in a study of CD8+ T cells in alopecia areata. Sequencing was performed with immunoSEQ multiplex PCR; in TCRdb, only in-frame clones are kept and a portion is missing. The sample consists of around 140,000 clones, roughly half of them appearing once. The sample was CD4+ T cells sorted from blood, taken at week 0. All receptors derive from a human donor with alopecia areata. Each CDR3 is given with its conserved first and last residue. Clone size is not always given. Where it is, it says once, few, many or a class for expanded clones.

CDR3	V	size	J
CASSQDRRQEAFF	TRBV4-1	.	TRBJ1-1
CASSPGRAEPQHF	TRBV18	.	TRBJ1-5
CASSVGGQPQHF	TRBV7-2	.	TRBJ1-5
CASAERGSYEQYF	TRBV4-1	.	TRBJ2-7
CASRRRVVSNTEAFF	TRBV28	.	TRBJ1-1
CSVDMGALGYGYTF	TRBV29-1	.	TRBJ1-2
CASSQDPRDRVYEQYF	TRBV4-3	.	TRBJ2-7
CASSYKGQTDYEQYF	TRBV6-6	.	TRBJ2-7
CATSRDVIATGGEDGYTF	TRBV15	few	TRBJ1-2
CAWIGTRRPFSYGYTF	TRBV30	few	TRBJ1-2
CASDSHFGQPNEKLFF	TRBV30	.	TRBJ1-4
CASGREVPNYGYTF	TRBV2	few	TRBJ1-2
CASSQPELSWADTQYF	TRBV4-2	.	TRBJ2-3
CASSRETQYF	TRBV28	.	TRBJ2-5
CASSVEGFSGYTF	TRBV2	.	TRBJ1-2
CSVEVGDYGYTF	TRBV29-1	.	TRBJ1-2
CASSPTTSGRDEQFF	TRBV2	few	TRBJ2-1
CASSAGQGFMAQYF	TRBV7-2	.	TRBJ2-5
CAWSVHFSGRDTGELFF	TRBV30	few	TRBJ2-2
CAWSEETTTGTGAFF	TRBV30	.	TRBJ1-1
CAWSRRQQTQPQHF	TRBV30	.	TRBJ1-5
CAWNPRDTQYF	TRBV30	.	TRBJ2-3
CASSVTHLNTGELFF	TRBV2	.	TRBJ2-2
CASRTSPGTTEAFF	TRBV7-3	few	TRBJ1-1
CASSLVAGNTGELFF	TRBV5-1	few	TRBJ2-2
CASSPGTSGYEQYF	TRBV18	once	TRBJ2-7
CSVDLASGETQYF	TRBV29-1	few	TRBJ2-5
CASGKGRRTDTQYF	TRBV11-3	.	TRBJ2-3
CASSPIQGASTDTQYF	TRBV9	.	TRBJ2-3